This passage covers 32 T cell receptor beta chains from one sample sequenced in a study of T cells in Graves' hyperthyroidism and ophthalmopathy. Template material for amplifying TCR beta CDR3 regions consisted of RNA transcripts. Primed by the HTBI set, a first-round RT-PCR was run on the TCR CDR3. A single record per CDR3 protein comes from TCRdb applying MiXCR to the multiplex PCR reads. The table lists about 600,000 distinct CDR3 sequences, 14% of them singletons. Sequencing was carried out using blood. The origin of the receptors is a woman aged 18-35 years with Graves' ophthalmopathy.

The rearrangement uses TRBV4-3 and TRBJ2-1; 8 nucleotides match TRBD2. This CDR3 spans 16 amino acids. CDR1 is LGHNA and CDR2 is YSLEER in the germline V gene. V trimming: 1 base; J trimming: 9 bases; junction bases outside the gene matches: 11. CDR3: CASSQASGTRTAEQFF. The CDR3 bases are TGCGCCAGCAGCCAAGCCTCCGGGACTAGGACGGCTGAGCAGTTCTTC.

Ten or more counts support this clonotype. The V gene is TRBV7-2, the J gene TRBJ1-2; the D gene is possibly TRBD1 (5 bases). CDR1 and CDR2 (germline): SGHTA, FQGNSA. The CDR3 is made up of 14 amino acids. V was clipped by 8 bases and J by 4 bases, with 17 bases between them. DNA of the CDR3: TGTGCCAGCGGGGCCCGAAGGCGGAGCTATGGCTACACCTTC. Residues: CASGARRRSYGYTF.

This clonotype has more than one count but fewer than ten. A much larger clone sits a single nucleotide away, making a read error possible. The chain recombines TRBV12-3 or TRBV12-4 with TRBJ2-1; no reliable D call. Trimming removed 8 bases from V and 4 bases from J, with 15 bases in between. The CDR3 is 14 amino acids. Here the CDR3 reads CASGIPVGYNEQFF. As DNA, the CDR3 is TGTGCCAGCGGGATTCCGGTGGGATACAATGAGCAGTTCTTC.

Only a few counts were recorded for this clonotype. The rearrangement uses TRBV5-4 and TRBJ2-1; 9 bases align to TRBD2. V shed 4 bases and J 8 bases; nucleotides not matched to a gene: 10. The length of the CDR3 is 15 residues. CDR1 and CDR2 from the germline V gene are SGHNT and YYREEE (reference sequence). The CDR3 bases are TGTGCCAGCAGCCCCGGGACTAGCATTTTGGATGAGCAGTTCTTC. As protein: CASSPGTSILDEQFF. Full variable domain (missing parts from reference TRBV5-4 and TRBJ2-1): ETGVTQSPTHLIKTRGQQVTLRCSSQSGHNTVSWYQQALGQGPQFIFQYYREEENGRGNFPPRFSGLQFPNYSSELNVNALELDDSALYLCASSPGTSILDEQFFGPGTRLTVL.

This clonotype was observed at least ten times. The CDR3 is CASSPSHPSPEYEQYF. The CDR3 DNA sequence: TGTGCCAGCAGCCCATCTCACCCTAGCCCCGAGTACGAGCAGTACTTC. The chain links TRBV7-9 to TRBJ2-7; D is perhaps TRBD2 (5 bases). V was clipped by 5 bases and J by 4 bases, with 21 bases between them. The CDR3 runs 16 residues. Germline CDR1 and CDR2: SEHNR and FQNEAQ (reference sequence).

This clonotype was counted only a few times. CDR3 amino acids: CSARRGTFNSPKNEQYF. As DNA, the CDR3 is TGCAGTGCTCGACGAGGGACTTTTAATAGCCCCAAGAACGAGCAGTACTTC. The chain has TRBV20-1 and TRBJ2-7; D is possibly TRBD2 (6 bases). Trimming left V 5 bases short and J 5 bases short, with 28 bases between. Germline-derived CDR1 and CDR2 are DFQATT and SNEGSKA (reference sequence). CDR3 length equals 17 residues.

This clonotype was counted ten times or more. The chain has TRBV12-3 or TRBV12-4 and TRBJ1-6, with 7 bases that match TRBD1. This CDR3 is 16 amino acids long. With 5 bases clipped from V and 10 bases from J, the junction kept 14 bases outside the gene matches. The CDR3 protein is CASSRLSGQRKSPLHF. Written as DNA, the CDR3 is TGTGCCAGCAGTCGGCTCTCGGGACAGAGGAAATCACCCCTCCACTTT.

The J gene is TRBJ2-3, the V gene TRBV25-1; 10 bases align to TRBD2. V shed 4 bases, J shed 2 bases, and the junction held 6 bases outside the gene matches. In germline, CDR1 is MGHDK, CDR2 SYGVNS. The CDR3 covers 16 residues. CDR3 amino acids: CASSVSGTSDTDTQYF. DNA of the CDR3: TGTGCCAGCAGTGTCTCCGGGACTAGCGACACAGATACGCAGTATTTT.

In its sample, this clonotype was seen a few times. The J gene is TRBJ2-7, the V gene TRBV7-8; tentative D call: TRBD1 (6 bases). Germline CDR1 reads SGHVS; CDR2 reads FQNEAQ. CDR3 length: 15 amino acids. V was clipped by 9 bases and J by 3 bases, with 21 bases between them. The CDR3 reads CASSIGLRTDYEQYF. The CDR3 DNA is TGTGCCAGTAGTATAGGCCTCCGGACAGACTACGAGCAGTACTTC.

This clonotype was counted ten times or more. This rearrangement joins TRBV18 to TRBJ1-2; D not resolved. The germline CDR1 and CDR2 sequences are KGHSH and LQKENI. The CDR3 totals 14 residues. Trimming took 1 base from V and 8 from J, leaving 14 bases between them. In DNA form, the CDR3 reads TGTGCCAGCTCACCACGGTCGGAAAGTGAAGGCTACACCTTC. Translation: CASSPRSESEGYTF.

In nucleotides, the CDR3 is TGTGCCAGCGTTAAAAACACCGGGGAGCTGTTTTTT. Residues: CASVKNTGELFF. This chain uses TRBV28 with TRBJ2-2, with D unclear. The CDR3 has 12 amino acids. Trimming shortened V by 8 bases and J by 2 bases, and 6 bases separated the two germline ends. The germline V gene has CDR1 MDHEN and CDR2 SYDVKM.

In this sample, this clonotype turned up many times. The chain links TRBV11-3 to TRBJ2-7; TRBD2 might be the D (5 bases). The length of the CDR3 is 15 residues. Trimming left V 2 bases short and J 0 bases short, with 11 bases between. From germline, CDR1 is SGHNT and CDR2 YENEEA. CDR3 protein: CASSLLGVPSYEQYF. CDR3 DNA sequence: TGTGCCAGCAGCTTACTCGGGGTCCCCTCCTACGAGCAGTACTTC.

The table lists this clonotype with many counts. The CDR3 DNA is TGCGCCAGCAGCCAAGATGGGCAGGGGGCGAAGACCCAGTACTTC. This codes for CASSQDGQGAKTQYF. The V gene is TRBV4-1, the J gene TRBJ2-5; 8 bases map to TRBD1. This CDR3 is 15 amino acids long. Germline V CDR1 and CDR2: MGHRA, YSYEKL. V lost 0 bases, J lost 6 bases, and 6 bases stayed unmatched.

CDR3 sequence reads: CAISDQGSYNEQFF. The CDR3 DNA is TGTGCCATCAGTGACCAAGGCTCCTACAATGAGCAGTTCTTC. This rearrangement joins TRBV10-3 to TRBJ2-1; no clear D. The CDR3 runs 14 residues. V was clipped by 3 bases and J by 0 bases, with 6 bases between them. The V gene's germline CDR1 is ENHRY and CDR2 SYGVKD.

This clonotype was detected ten times or more. This rearrangement joins TRBV19 to TRBJ2-7; the D gene is possibly TRBD1 (5 bases). The CDR3 is made up of 15 amino acids. CDR1 is LNHDA, CDR2 SQIVND, per germline (reference sequence). The ends were cut back, 2 bases at V and 3 bases at J, with 14 bases in the middle. CDR3 region: CASSITVGALYEQYF. The DNA for the CDR3 is TGTGCCAGTAGTATAACGGTTGGGGCCCTCTACGAGCAGTACTTC.

The rearrangement joins TRBV20-1 to TRBJ2-4; the match to TRBD2 covers 9 bases. The CDR3 totals 15 residues. Trimming took 6 bases from V and 9 from J; bases not matched to a gene: 15. Per the germline V gene, CDR1 is DFQATT and CDR2 is SNEGSKA (reference sequence). CDR3 sequence reads: CSAGDGSGSVGIQYF. CDR3 coding DNA: TGCAGTGCCGGGGACGGTAGCGGGAGTGTGGGCATTCAGTACTTC.

This clonotype was seen once. This sequence joins TRBV10-3 and TRBJ1-1; D remains unclear. The CDR3 runs 11 residues. Germline V gene data show CDR1 as ENHRY and CDR2 as SYGVKD. The V gene lost 7 bases and the J gene lost 5 bases, with 8 bases spanning the gap. CDR3 nucleotide sequence: TGTGCCATCAAGGGCAGGACTGAAGCTTTCTTT. Its protein product is CAIKGRTEAFF.

The chain combines TRBV15 with TRBJ2-7; 8 bases agree with TRBD1. The CDR3 has 14 residues. From germline, CDR1 is LNHNV and CDR2 YYDKDF (reference sequence). Trimming took 3 bases from V and 0 from J; bases not matched to a gene: 1. The CDR3 DNA reads TGTGCCACCAGCAGGACAGGGGCCTCCTACGAGCAGTACTTC. Its protein product is CATSRTGASYEQYF.

This clonotype was detected ten times or more. CDR3 loop: CSARDRTGPQRHEQYF. The CDR3 nucleotides are TGCAGTGCTAGAGATCGCACCGGGCCCCAGCGCCACGAGCAGTACTTC. The rearrangement uses TRBV20-1 and TRBJ2-7; D gene ambiguous. The CDR3 loop spans 16 amino acids. V was shortened by 0 bases and J by 5 bases, with 20 bases between the two germline ends. Germline V gene data show CDR1 as DFQATT and CDR2 as SNEGSKA (reference sequence).

V and J are TRBV9 and TRBJ2-7; perhaps TRBD2 as D (5 bases). Germline CDR1 reads SGDLS; CDR2 reads YYNGEE. Trimming removed 4 bases at V and 0 bases at J, with 17 bases between. The CDR3 has 16 residues. In DNA, the CDR3 is TGTGCCAGCAGCCGAGGGTCGGCCTGGGGCTCCTACGAGCAGTACTTC. Amino acids: CASSRGSAWGSYEQYF.

This clonotype was counted many times. The rearrangement joins TRBV28 to TRBJ1-4, with TRBD1 matching 10 bases. The V gene's germline CDR1 is MDHEN and CDR2 SYDVKM. Losses at the gene ends were 5 bases for V and 6 bases for J; bases not matched to a gene: 0. The CDR3 sequence is 13 residues long. DNA of the CDR3: TGTGCCAGCAGTGGGACAGGGGATGAAAAACTGTTTTTT. This codes for CASSGTGDEKLFF.

V is TRBV11-2 and J is TRBJ2-1; possibly TRBD2 for D (6 bases). The CDR3 runs to 15 residues. The germline V gene encodes CDR1 SGHAT and CDR2 FQNNGV. Trimming removed 1 base from V and 3 bases from J, with 10 bases in between. CDR3 in amino acids: CASSLGGEDYNEQFF. CDR3 DNA sequence: TGTGCCAGCAGCTTAGGCGGGGAAGACTACAATGAGCAGTTCTTC.

This clonotype was seen only a few times. The chain carries TRBV4-3 and TRBJ2-3; 8 bases line up with TRBD2. The CDR3 has 18 amino acids. CDR1 is LGHNA and CDR2 is YSLEER in the germline V gene. Losses at the gene ends were 1 base for V and 4 bases for J; bases not matched to a gene: 13. The CDR3 protein is CASSQGPPGAGDADTQYF. CDR3 in DNA: TGCGCCAGCAGCCAAGGGCCGCCGGGAGCGGGAGACGCAGATACGCAGTATTTT.

In its sample, this clonotype was seen many times. This chain connects TRBV10-3 to TRBJ2-7; the D gene is possibly TRBD1 (5 bases). The CDR3 sequence is 13 residues long. The V end was cut by 5 bases, the J end by 0 bases, with 8 bases between. Germline V gene data show CDR1 as ENHRY and CDR2 as SYGVKD. The CDR3 DNA is TGTGCCATCAGTCCGGACACCTCCTACGAGCAGTACTTC. As protein: CAISPDTSYEQYF.

Ten or more counts support this clonotype. V usage is TRBV20-1 and J usage is TRBJ2-5; 8 bases align to TRBD1. The CDR3 consists of 13 residues. V lost 2 bases and J lost 5; bases outside the gene matches: 4. Germline values: CDR1 DFQATT, CDR2 SNEGSKA (reference sequence). In DNA, the CDR3 is TGCAGTGCTAGAAAGGACAGGGTGGAGACCCAGTACTTC. As protein: CSARKDRVETQYF.

This clonotype was seen more than once but under ten times. The chain links TRBV4-2 to TRBJ1-3; 9 bases agree with TRBD1. The CDR3 loop spans 17 amino acids. V lost 4 bases, J lost 1 base, and 8 bases stayed unmatched. The germline V gene encodes CDR1 LGHNA and CDR2 YNFKEQ. The CDR3 DNA reads as TGTGCCAGCAGCCGGGCCGGGACAGGGACTTCTGGAAACACCATATATTTT. The encoded protein is CASSRAGTGTSGNTIYF.

The CDR3 DNA is TGTGCCAGCGGCCCTTCCACCCGAGGACACTACACCGGGGAGCTGTTTTTT. Residues: CASGPSTRGHYTGELFF. This chain connects TRBV7-9 to TRBJ2-2; maybe TRBD1 (5 bases). Germline CDR1 SEHNR, CDR2 FQNEAQ (reference sequence). This CDR3 has 17 residues. Trimming shortened V by 8 bases and J by 3 bases, and 22 bases separated the two germline ends.

In its sample, this clonotype was seen a few times. The CDR3 coding sequence is TGTGCCAGCAGTGAATTCGGGGGCTCTGGGGCCAACGTCCTGACTTTC. Translated: CASSEFGGSGANVLTF. The V and J genes are TRBV25-1 and TRBJ2-6; possibly TRBD2 for D (6 bases). Trimming removed 1 base from V and 0 bases from J, with 7 bases in between. Germline V gives CDR1 MGHDK, CDR2 SYGVNS. The CDR3 length is 16 residues.

This clonotype showed up many times. In DNA, the CDR3 is TGTGCCAGCAGGAAGACAGGGGGCGCAGACTATGGCTACACCTTC. This gives the protein CASRKTGGADYGYTF. This chain joins TRBV11-2 and TRBJ1-2, with 10 bases fitting TRBD1. The CDR3 has 15 residues. Per germline, CDR1 SGHAT and CDR2 FQNNGV. J gave up 3 bases and V 6 bases, and 7 bases lay outside the gene matches.

This clonotype was seen ten or more times. The J gene is TRBJ1-1, the V gene TRBV20-1, with D perhaps TRBD1 (6 bases). Germline V gives CDR1 DFQATT, CDR2 SNEGSKA (reference sequence). The CDR3 length is 13 residues. V lost 3 bases and J 7 bases, leaving 15 bases between the germline ends. Here the CDR3 DNA reads TGCAGTGCTAGGGAACAGGGAACCTATGAAGCTTTCTTT. Translated, it gives CSAREQGTYEAFF.

This clonotype was seen repeatedly, ten times or more. CDR3 in DNA: TGTGCCAGCAGCGAAAGTACCAATGAGCAGTTCTTC. Protein: CASSESTNEQFF. V gene TRBV3-2 combines with J gene TRBJ2-1. TRBV3-2 is given as a pseudogene. This CDR3 comprises 12 residues.

This clonotype was seen repeatedly, ten times or more. The J gene is TRBJ2-2, the V gene TRBV6-2 or TRBV6-3; 13 nucleotides align to TRBD2. This CDR3 is built from 16 residues. V dropped 5 bases and J dropped 6; count of bases not matched to a gene: 6. CDR1 and CDR2 from the germline V gene are MNHEY and SVGEGT. DNA of the CDR3: TGTGCCAGCAGTCCCCGACTAGCGGGGGGTCCCGGGGAGCTGTTTTTT. Translating gives CASSPRLAGGPGELFF.